What follows describes a single T cell receptor (beta chain). This clone is a singleton in its sample. Its specific antigen is unknown. No clone much larger than this one lies a single base away; base qualities are absent. This specimen comes from a study of regulatory dendritic cells for organ transplantation (dated by TCRdb to between 2016 and 2019). At the level of the whole study: Before and after allostimulation with regulatory or mature dendritic cells, TCRbeta repertoires were sequenced from sorted naive and memory CD4+ and CD8+ T cells. General study outcomes and caveats: The repertoires of naive CD4+ and CD8+ T cells were highly diverse, while memory cell repertoires were less diverse, with memory CD8+ cells being the most oligoclonal. Of the resting subsets, the one holding the most alloreactive TCR clonotypes was memory CD8+ T cells. In both subjects, allostimulation led to expansion of memory CD8+ clones, although regulatory dendritic cells appeared to cause more limited expansion than mature dendritic cells did. The authors pointed out considerable heterogeneity between individuals in the alloreactive memory CD8+ T cell pool, and only two subjects were sequenced.

Naive T cells were sorted as CD45RA+ and memory T cells as CD45RO+ CD4+ or CD8+ cells by FACS. T cells for TCR sequencing came from two healthy control subjects. Sorted T cell subsets that were not stimulated were used as baseline controls for the mixed lymphocyte reactions. The Qiagen DNeasy Blood & Tissue Kit was used for extraction of genomic DNA. As encoded in the germline V gene, CDR1 is SNHLY while CDR2 is FYNNEI. Measured from the cysteine to the phenylalanine, the CDR3 is 15 residues long. Only the CDR3 region is kept as DNA, spanning 45 bases read in frame from base 1. The junction shows trimming of 7 bases on V and 8 bases on J, and the gene matches do not reach 12 bases of it. A multiplexed two-step PCR with Vbeta-specific forward primers and Jbeta-specific reverse primers was used to amplify the TCRbeta CDR3 regions. Through the immunoSEQ service, the TCRbeta libraries were run on an Illumina instrument for sequencing. The study's own analysis went as follows. IMGT annotation was used to assign V, D and J genes, and synthetic CDR3 analogues were used to correct counts for multiplex PCR bias. Repertoire clonality was computed in the immunoSEQ Analyzer as one minus normalized Shannon entropy. Clonal expansion was defined by Fisher's exact test with Benjamini-Hochberg false discovery rate control, using two-tailed P<0.01. Sourced from immuneACCESS, this table was stored by TCRdb with only in-frame sequences that have V and J called. A share of the clones is absent; for the studies checked, an unresolved V gene accounts for under half, and the remainder has no known explanation. The V and J calls and clone size are taken from that table; D and trimming were inferred from the DNA. The sample table lists roughly 27,000 clones, roughly 84% of them with a count of one. Jointly, the top ten make up around 0.43% of the sample.

The specimen was naive CD8+ T cells from blood. What this sample's cell subset or site label stands for: CD45RA+ naive T cells. The chain links TRBV2 with TRBJ2-1; 9 central nucleotides agree with TRBD2. This TCR came from a human donor in good health. At the DNA level, the sequence is TGTGCCAGCACCGATCCGGGACTAGCTGGCGATGAGCAGTTCTTC. This encodes CASTDPGLAGDEQFF.